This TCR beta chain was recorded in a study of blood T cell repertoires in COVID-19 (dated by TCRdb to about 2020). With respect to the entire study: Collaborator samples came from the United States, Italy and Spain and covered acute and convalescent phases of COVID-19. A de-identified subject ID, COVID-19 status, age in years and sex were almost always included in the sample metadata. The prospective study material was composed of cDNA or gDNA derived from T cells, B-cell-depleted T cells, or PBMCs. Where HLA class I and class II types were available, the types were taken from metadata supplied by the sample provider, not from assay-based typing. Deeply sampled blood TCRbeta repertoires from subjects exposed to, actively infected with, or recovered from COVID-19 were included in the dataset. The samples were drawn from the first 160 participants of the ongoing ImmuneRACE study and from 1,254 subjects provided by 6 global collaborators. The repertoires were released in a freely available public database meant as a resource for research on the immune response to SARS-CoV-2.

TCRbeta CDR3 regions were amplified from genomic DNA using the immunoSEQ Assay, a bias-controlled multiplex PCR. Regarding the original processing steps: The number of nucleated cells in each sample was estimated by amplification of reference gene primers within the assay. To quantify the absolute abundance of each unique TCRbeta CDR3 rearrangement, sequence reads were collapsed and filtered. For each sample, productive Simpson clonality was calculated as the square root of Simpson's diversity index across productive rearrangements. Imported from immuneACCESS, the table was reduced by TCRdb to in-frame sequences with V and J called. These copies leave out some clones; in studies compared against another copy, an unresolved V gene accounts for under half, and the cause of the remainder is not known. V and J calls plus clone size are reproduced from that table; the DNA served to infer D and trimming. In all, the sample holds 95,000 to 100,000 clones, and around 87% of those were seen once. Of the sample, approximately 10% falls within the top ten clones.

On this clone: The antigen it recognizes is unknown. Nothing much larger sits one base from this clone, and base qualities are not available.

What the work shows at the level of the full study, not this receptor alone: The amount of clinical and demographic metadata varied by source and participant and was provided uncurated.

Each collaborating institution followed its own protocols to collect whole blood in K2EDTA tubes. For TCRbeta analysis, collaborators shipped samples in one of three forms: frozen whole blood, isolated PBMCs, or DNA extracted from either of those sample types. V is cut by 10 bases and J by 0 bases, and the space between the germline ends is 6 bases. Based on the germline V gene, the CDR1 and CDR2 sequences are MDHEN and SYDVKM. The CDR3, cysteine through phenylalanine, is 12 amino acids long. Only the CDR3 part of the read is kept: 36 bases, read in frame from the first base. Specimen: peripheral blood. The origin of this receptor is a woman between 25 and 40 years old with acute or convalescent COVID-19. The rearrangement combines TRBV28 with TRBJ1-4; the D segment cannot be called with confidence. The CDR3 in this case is CATRATNEKLFF. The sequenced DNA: TGTGCCACCCGGGCAACTAATGAAAAACTGTTTTTT.